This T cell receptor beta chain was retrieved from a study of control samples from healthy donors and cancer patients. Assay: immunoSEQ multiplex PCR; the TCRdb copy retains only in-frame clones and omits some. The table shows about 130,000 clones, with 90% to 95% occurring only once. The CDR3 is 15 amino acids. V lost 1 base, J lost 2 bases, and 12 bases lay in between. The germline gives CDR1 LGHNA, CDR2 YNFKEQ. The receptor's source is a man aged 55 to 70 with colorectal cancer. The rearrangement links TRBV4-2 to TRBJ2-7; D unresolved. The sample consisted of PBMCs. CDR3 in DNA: TGTGCCAGCAGCCAAGCTTTCTATCAACCCTACGAGCAGTACTTC. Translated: CASSQAFYQPYEQYF.